The 20 T cell receptor beta chains below come from one sample, sequenced in a study of cytomegalovirus exposure and HLA in healthy donors. The PCR used 60 Vbeta and 13 Jbeta primers. TCRdb keeps only in-frame clones here, not all; method: immunoSEQ multiplex PCR. This sample carries 140,000 or so clones, just under 85% of them seen once, and the ten largest clones take approximately 9.7%. The sample comprised PBMCs. Receptors were obtained from a woman in her sixties or seventies in good health and CMV-seropositive.

J is TRBJ2-2 and V is TRBV29-1; D gene ambiguous. V was pared by 4 bases and J by 4 bases, with 7 bases between. Germline CDR1 and CDR2: SQVTM and ANQGSEA. This CDR3 spans 12 amino acids. DNA for the CDR3: TGCAGCGTTGTTGCCAGCACCGGGGAGCTGTTTTTT. It encodes CSVVASTGELFF.

The chain couples TRBV6-5 to TRBJ2-5; TRBD1 might be the D (5 bases). The CDR3 length is 16 residues. V gave up 2 bases and J gave up 1 base, with 14 bases separating them. Per germline, CDR1 MNHEY and CDR2 SVGAGI. The CDR3: CASSYGSGQGQETQYF. CDR3 nucleotides: TGTGCCAGCAGTTACGGATCCGGCCAGGGCCAAGAGACCCAGTACTTC.

The rearrangement links TRBV6-1 to TRBJ1-5; TRBD1 aligns across 7 bases. This CDR3 is built from 15 residues. V shed 6 bases, J shed 5 bases, and the junction held 10 bases outside the gene matches. Germline V gene sequence: CDR1 MNHNS, CDR2 SASEGT. Here the CDR3 DNA reads TGTGCCAGCAGCTCCGGGACAGTGGCGGATCAGCCCCAGCATTTT. Translation gives CASSSGTVADQPQHF.

This chain links TRBV29-1 with TRBJ2-5; D is ambiguous. The end of the DNA is better explained by TRBJ2-7, so the J call may be wrong. The CDR3 is 13 amino acids. Germline-derived CDR1 and CDR2 are SQVTM and ANQGSEA. In nucleotides, the CDR3 is TGCAGCGTTCGTACAGCCAACCCCTACGAGCAGTACTTC. This translates into CSVRTANPYEQYF.

V usage is TRBV2 and J usage is TRBJ1-4, with a possible D match to TRBD1 (5 bases). Germline-derived CDR1 and CDR2 are SNHLY and FYNNEI. This CDR3 comprises 15 residues. V shed 0 bases and J shed 10 bases, with 15 bases lying between them. CDR3 amino acids: CASSEAGQGKGKLFF. The CDR3 DNA sequence: TGTGCCAGCAGTGAAGCGGGCCAGGGAAAGGGAAAACTGTTTTTT. The complete variable domain, with remaining parts taken from reference TRBV2 and TRBJ1-4, reads EPEVTQTPSHQVTQMGQEVILRCVPISNHLYFYWYRQILGQKVEFLVSFYNNEISEKSEIFDDQFSVERPDGSNFTLKIRSTKLEDSAMYFCASSEAGQGKGKLFFGSGTQLSVL.

The chain combines TRBV4-2 with TRBJ1-1; TRBD1 agrees at 10 bases. The CDR3 is 16 residues long. V trimming: 0 bases; J trimming: 1 base; junction bases outside the gene matches: 2. Germline V gene sequence: CDR1 LGHNA, CDR2 YNFKEQ. CDR3 sequence: CASSQEGTGANTEAFF. The CDR3 DNA reads TGTGCCAGCAGCCAAGAAGGGACAGGGGCGAACACTGAAGCTTTCTTT.

This rearrangement joins TRBV30 to TRBJ1-5; the D gene is possibly TRBD1 (6 bases). There are 14 residues in the CDR3. The germline V and J ends were trimmed by 4 bases and 3 bases, with 13 bases remaining between them. The V gene's germline CDR1 is GTSNPN and CDR2 SVGIG (reference sequence). The CDR3 reads CAWNGQNLNQPQHF. CDR3 bases: TGTGCCTGGAACGGACAGAACCTCAATCAGCCCCAGCATTTT.

The V call is TRBV1, the J call TRBJ2-1; no DNA check was done on the table's D call, TRBD2. TRBV1 is annotated as a pseudogene. There are 17 residues in the CDR3. This CDR3 reads CTSSQDYFHDSYNEQFF. The CDR3, as DNA: TGCACCAGCAGCCAAGATTACTTCCACGACTCCTACAATGAGCAGTTCTTC.

This clone appeared a single time. The chain combines TRBV9 with TRBJ2-1; TRBD2 agrees at 8 bases. The germline V gene has CDR1 SGDLS and CDR2 YYNGEE. The CDR3 totals 15 residues. V lost 4 bases and J lost 6; bases outside the gene matches: 9. The CDR3 is CASSTSGLEGNEQFF. The CDR3 coding sequence is TGTGCCAGCAGCACCTCGGGACTAGAGGGCAATGAGCAGTTCTTC.

The chain employs TRBV29-1 and TRBJ2-3; D not certain. The ends were cut back, 7 bases at V and 8 bases at J, with 10 bases in the middle. The germline V gene has CDR1 SQVTM and CDR2 ANQGSEA. This CDR3 spans 10 amino acids. Written as DNA, the CDR3 is TGCAGCGCTACCCTGGTTACGCAGTATTTT. Protein sequence: CSATLVTQYF.

The chain carries TRBV5-1 and TRBJ2-5, with TRBD2 matching over 7 bases. V shed 2 bases, J shed 0 bases, and the junction held 10 bases outside the gene matches. CDR1 is SGHRS, CDR2 YFSETQ, per germline. There are 17 residues in the CDR3. The CDR3 here is CASSFPGLAVDQETQYF. The CDR3 DNA sequence: TGCGCCAGCAGCTTCCCCGGGCTAGCGGTGGACCAAGAGACCCAGTACTTC.

The chain has TRBV29-1 and TRBJ2-1; 7 nucleotides line up with TRBD2. The germline CDR1 and CDR2 sequences are SQVTM and ANQGSEA. There are 13 residues in the CDR3. After removal of 7 bases from V and 7 bases from J, the junction contained 10 bases not matched to a gene. As DNA, the CDR3 is TGCAGCGCCAAAGAAGGCGGGGGTAATGAGCAGTTCTTC. Encoded protein: CSAKEGGGNEQFF.

This clone has a handful of counts. The chain is built from TRBV28 and TRBJ1-5; TRBD1 matches 12 bases. Germline V lookup: CDR1 MDHEN, CDR2 SYDVKM. V lost 6 bases, J lost 2 bases, and 8 bases stayed unmatched. The CDR3 is made up of 17 amino acids. CDR3 sequence reads: CASRTGTGGLGNQPQHF. The DNA for the CDR3 is TGTGCCAGCAGAACCGGGACAGGGGGCTTGGGCAATCAGCCCCAGCATTTT. The full variable domain, completed using reference TRBV28 and TRBJ1-5, is DVKVTQSSRYLVKRTGEKVFLECVQDMDHENMFWYRQDPGLGLRLIYFSYDVKMKEKGDIPEGYSVSREKKERFSLILESASTNQTSMYLCASRTGTGGLGNQPQHFGDGTRLSIL.

The chain uses TRBV28 and TRBJ2-3, with 11 bases lining up with TRBD2. With 5 bases clipped from V and 5 bases from J, the junction kept 6 bases outside the gene matches. Germline V gene data show CDR1 as MDHEN and CDR2 as SYDVKM. CDR3 size: 15 residues. This CDR3 reads CASSDPGLAVDTQYF. The CDR3 coding sequence is TGTGCCAGCAGTGATCCGGGACTAGCGGTAGATACGCAGTATTTT.

The chain recombines TRBV19 with TRBJ2-5, with a weak D call TRBD1 (6 bases). Germline V CDR1 and CDR2: LNHDA, SQIVND (reference sequence). The CDR3 extends over 14 amino acids. The V end lost 4 bases, the J end lost 1 base, and 10 bases lay between the germline ends. CDR3 DNA sequence: TGTGCCAGTAGTAATCGGGACACCCAAGAGACCCAGTACTTC. Protein product: CASSNRDTQETQYF.

The V and J genes are TRBV7-2 and TRBJ2-7; 9 bases fit TRBD2. The CDR3 loop spans 15 amino acids. The V and J ends lost 6 bases and 2 bases, in that order; junction bases with no gene match: 8. CDR1 is SGHTA, CDR2 FQGNSA, per germline. CDR3: CASSIETSGAYEQYF. The CDR3 DNA reads as TGTGCCAGCAGTATAGAGACTAGCGGAGCCTACGAGCAGTACTTC.

The table lists this clone with a count of one. The chain combines TRBV7-2 with TRBJ2-5; D might be TRBD2 (5 bases). The CDR3 is 15 amino acids. Trimming took 2 bases from V and 1 from J, leaving 11 bases between them. The germline V gene has CDR1 SGHTA and CDR2 FQGNSA. The CDR3 DNA reads TGTGCCAGCAGCTTAATGTCTGGAGGCCAAGAGACCCAGTACTTC. Protein product: CASSLMSGGQETQYF.

The CDR3 here is CAISQTGLAGKETQYF. The CDR3 bases are TGTGCCATCAGCCAAACGGGACTAGCGGGAAAAGAGACCCAGTACTTC. The gene calls are TRBV10-3 and TRBJ2-5, with 13 bases lining up with TRBD2. V gave up 6 bases and J gave up 3 bases; unmatched junction bases: 7. The CDR3 has 16 amino acids. Germline CDR1 and CDR2: ENHRY and SYGVKD.

This chain joins TRBV7-2 and TRBJ2-1; D possibly corresponds to TRBD1 (6 bases). The CDR3 runs 14 residues. Germline CDR1 SGHTA, CDR2 FQGNSA. The V and J ends lost 5 bases and 8 bases respectively, with 16 bases between them. CDR3 in amino acids: CASSPYLAGDEQFF. In nucleotides, the CDR3 is TGTGCCAGCAGCCCCTACCTAGCAGGGGATGAGCAGTTCTTC.

V and J are TRBV5-1 and TRBJ2-1; 12 nucleotides line up with TRBD2. Unmatched junction bases numbered 11, after V lost 4 bases and J lost 0 bases. The germline gives CDR1 SGHRS, CDR2 YFSETQ. This CDR3 spans 19 amino acids. CDR3 DNA: TGCGCCAGCAGCGTGAGGACTAGCGGGGCCGATAGCTCCTACAATGAGCAGTTCTTC. Its translation: CASSVRTSGADSSYNEQFF.